Listed below are T cell receptor beta chains from one sample, sequenced in a study of CD8 T cells in ankylosing spondylitis. TCRdb re-called the 5' RACE reads through MiXCR, storing one row per CDR3 protein. The data hold 100,000 to 150,000 distinct CDR3 sequences, with around 7% observed a single time. The sample comprised blood, either unsorted or a sorted T cell fraction (not recorded which). The receptors here all came from a male donor with ankylosing spondylitis or in good health (not recorded which). Each CDR3 is given with its conserved first and last residue. The D gene is left open where the match is weak. A clone size is listed for some rows: how often the clone was seen (once, few, many), or a class if it is expanded.

abundance: many; v_gene: TRBV11-1; d_gene: .; j_gene: TRBJ1-1; CDR3nt: TGTGCCAGCAGCTTAGCCGGGGTGGGATATGAGAGGGGCACTGAAGCTTTCTTT; CDR3aa: CASSLAGVGYERGTEAFF
abundance: many; v_gene: TRBV12-3/TRBV12-4; d_gene: .; j_gene: TRBJ2-5; CDR3nt: TGTGCCAGCAGTTCTTTCGGGGGGCTTTCTCTTCAAGAGACCCAGTACTTC; CDR3aa: CASSSFGGLSLQETQYF
abundance: .; v_gene: TRBV20-1; d_gene: .; j_gene: TRBJ2-1; CDR3nt: TGCAGTGCTCTTTCAGGGGTCTACAATGAGCAGTTCTTC; CDR3aa: CSALSGVYNEQFF
abundance: many; v_gene: TRBV12-3/TRBV12-4; d_gene: TRBD1; j_gene: TRBJ2-7; CDR3nt: TGTGCCAGCAGCCGACAGGGGATGGCCTACGAGCAGTACTTC; CDR3aa: CASSRQGMAYEQYF
abundance: many; v_gene: TRBV12-3/TRBV12-4; d_gene: TRBD1; j_gene: TRBJ2-4; CDR3nt: TGTGCCAGCAGTTGGGGGACAGGGGCCAAAAACATTCAGTACTTC; CDR3aa: CASSWGTGAKNIQYF
abundance: many; v_gene: TRBV20-1; d_gene: TRBD1; j_gene: TRBJ2-5; CDR3nt: TGCAGTGCTAAGGGGGCAGGAAACTTTCGTTTGGAGACCCAGTACTTC; CDR3aa: CSAKGAGNFRLETQYF
abundance: many; v_gene: TRBV20-1; d_gene: .; j_gene: TRBJ2-1; CDR3nt: TGCAGTGGGACGATTGACAGCCAGGGATACAATGAGCAGTTCTTC; CDR3aa: CSGTIDSQGYNEQFF
abundance: many; v_gene: TRBV20-1; d_gene: .; j_gene: TRBJ2-7; CDR3nt: TGCAGTGCTAGAGATGTGAGCTCCGTCGAGCAGTACTTC; CDR3aa: CSARDVSSVEQYF
abundance: few; v_gene: TRBV7-8; d_gene: .; j_gene: TRBJ2-1; CDR3nt: TGTGCCAGCAGCTTACCCAGCGGCTCCTACAATGAGCAGTTCTTC; CDR3aa: CASSLPSGSYNEQFF
abundance: few; v_gene: TRBV12-3/TRBV12-4; d_gene: .; j_gene: TRBJ1-1; CDR3nt: TGTGCCAGCAGTTTACAGGGTTTCACTGAAGCTTTCTTT; CDR3aa: CASSLQGFTEAFF
abundance: many; v_gene: TRBV29-1; d_gene: TRBD2; j_gene: TRBJ2-1; CDR3nt: TGCAGCGTTGAGCCCATTAGCGGGAGATGGAATGAGCAGTTCTTC; CDR3aa: CSVEPISGRWNEQFF
abundance: many; v_gene: TRBV20-1; d_gene: .; j_gene: TRBJ2-7; CDR3nt: TGCAGTGCTAGAGTATTCGCAAGAGCCTACGAGCAGTACTTC; CDR3aa: CSARVFARAYEQYF
abundance: .; v_gene: TRBV30; d_gene: TRBD1; j_gene: TRBJ2-1; CDR3nt: TGTGCCTGGAACCCCGGGACAGGGTTTTCTGAGCAGTTCTTC; CDR3aa: CAWNPGTGFSEQFF
abundance: .; v_gene: TRBV1; d_gene: .; j_gene: TRBJ1-1; CDR3nt: TGCACCAGCAGCCAAGAGTTGGACTTTCGCACTGAAGCTTTCTTT; CDR3aa: CTSSQELDFRTEAFF
abundance: many; v_gene: TRBV9; d_gene: TRBD1; j_gene: TRBJ2-1; CDR3nt: TGTGCCAGCCACCCCGCCAAGGGGGCTGCCGGAGTCTCGTACAATGAGCAGTTCTTC; CDR3aa: CASHPAKGAAGVSYNEQFF
abundance: few; v_gene: TRBV7-6; d_gene: .; j_gene: TRBJ1-6; CDR3nt: TGTGCCAGCAGCTTAGCAGAAGGAAATTCACCCCTCCACTTT; CDR3aa: CASSLAEGNSPLHF
abundance: many; v_gene: TRBV12-3/TRBV12-4; d_gene: TRBD2; j_gene: TRBJ2-2; CDR3nt: TGTGCCAGCAGTCGGGAGGATCCCGGGGAGCTGTTTTTT; CDR3aa: CASSREDPGELFF
abundance: many; v_gene: TRBV5-1; d_gene: TRBD1; j_gene: TRBJ2-2; CDR3nt: TGCGCCAGCAGCCCGGCACAGGGGGCGTCCGGGGAGCTGTTTTTT; CDR3aa: CASSPAQGASGELFF
abundance: many; v_gene: TRBV5-1; d_gene: TRBD2; j_gene: TRBJ2-3; CDR3nt: TGCGCCAGCAGCCTTAGCGGGGAGCGAACAGATACGCAGTATTTT; CDR3aa: CASSLSGERTDTQYF
abundance: many; v_gene: TRBV5-1; d_gene: .; j_gene: TRBJ1-1; CDR3nt: TGCGCCAGCAGCCGTACAGGTCTCGCGAACACTGAAGCTTTCTTT; CDR3aa: CASSRTGLANTEAFF
abundance: many; v_gene: TRBV5-1; d_gene: TRBD2; j_gene: TRBJ2-1; CDR3nt: TGCGCCAGCAGCTTGCAACTAGCGGGAGCCGGTGATGAGCAGTTCTTC; CDR3aa: CASSLQLAGAGDEQFF
abundance: many; v_gene: TRBV5-1; d_gene: .; j_gene: TRBJ2-3; CDR3nt: TGCGCCAGCAGCCCGGACGAGCTGAGAGCCACAGATACGCAGTATTTT; CDR3aa: CASSPDELRATDTQYF
abundance: few; v_gene: TRBV5-1; d_gene: .; j_gene: TRBJ2-6; CDR3nt: TGCGCCAGCAGCTTTTGGGGTCCCTCTGGGGCCAACGTCCTGACTTTC; CDR3aa: CASSFWGPSGANVLTF
abundance: .; v_gene: TRBV5-1; d_gene: .; j_gene: TRBJ1-2; CDR3nt: TGCGCCAGCAGCCCTAGCCCTGCGACAGATTCTAACTATGGCTACACCTTC; CDR3aa: CASSPSPATDSNYGYTF
abundance: many; v_gene: TRBV5-1; d_gene: TRBD1; j_gene: TRBJ2-1; CDR3nt: TGCGCCAGTCTAGGGGGCGCTTACAATGAGCAGTTCTTC; CDR3aa: CASLGGAYNEQFF
abundance: .; v_gene: TRBV7-3; d_gene: .; j_gene: TRBJ1-2; CDR3nt: TGTGCCAGCAGCATTCAGGACTATGGCTACACCTTC; CDR3aa: CASSIQDYGYTF
abundance: .; v_gene: TRBV4-2; d_gene: .; j_gene: TRBJ1-2; CDR3nt: TGTGCCATCAGCCCCTGGCTCCTCTGCTCCAAAGACTATGGCTACACCTTC; CDR3aa: CAISPWLLCSKDYGYTF
abundance: few; v_gene: TRBV5-6; d_gene: .; j_gene: TRBJ2-4; CDR3nt: TGTGCCAGCAGCTGGGGTACGGCCCCTCCAAAAAACATTCAGTACTTC; CDR3aa: CASSWGTAPPKNIQYF
abundance: many; v_gene: TRBV7-2; d_gene: TRBD2; j_gene: TRBJ2-3; CDR3nt: TGTGCCAGCAGCTCTCCGGGACTAGCGTCAGGGGATACGCAGTATTTT; CDR3aa: CASSSPGLASGDTQYF
abundance: many; v_gene: TRBV20-1; d_gene: .; j_gene: TRBJ2-2; CDR3nt: TGCAGTGCTAGAGTTCCCGTGACCGGGGAGCTGTTTTTT; CDR3aa: CSARVPVTGELFF
abundance: many; v_gene: TRBV20-1; d_gene: .; j_gene: TRBJ1-5; CDR3nt: TGCAGTGCCAGCCCGGGGGGGAACAATCAGCCCCAGCATTTT; CDR3aa: CSASPGGNNQPQHF
abundance: many; v_gene: TRBV20-1; d_gene: .; j_gene: TRBJ1-5; CDR3nt: TGCAGTGCCACGGACAGCCTCAATCAGCCCCAGCATTTT; CDR3aa: CSATDSLNQPQHF
abundance: few; v_gene: TRBV6-1; d_gene: .; j_gene: TRBJ2-3; CDR3nt: TGTGCCAGCGTTAGCACAGATACGCAGTATTTT; CDR3aa: CASVSTDTQYF